This T cell receptor (beta chain) came from a study of shared clonotypes between healthy human individuals (dated by TCRdb to the early 2020s). Concerning the study at large: Three men and a couple of women, aged 18 to 49 years, made up the cohort. Blood TCR repertoires of a handful of healthy adults were deeply sequenced to estimate repertoire size and the extent of clonotype sharing between individuals. To increase sequencing depth and limit assay-specific biases, different laboratories used diverse techniques to prepare libraries and sequence TCR repertoires. Between about 0.85 and 10 billion PBMCs per donor were obtained by leukapheresis.

Via the germline V gene (reference sequence), CDR1 is DFQATT and CDR2 SNEGSKA. Counted from cysteine to phenylalanine, this CDR3 has 11 amino acids. This entry keeps only the CDR3 DNA: 33 bases, framed from base 1. The study at large found these results: Based on pairwise subsampling, the degree of clonotype sharing among donors was expected to be affected by sequencing depth. Sampling was restricted to blood, and TCR repertoires in tissue are likely to differ from TCR repertoires in blood. Because the study included only a small number of donors, the genetic and exposure-history diversity represented was limited.

Healthy HIV-negative adults with no recently reported acute infections or vaccinations were included as donors. All donors were Caucasian adults living in Nashville, Tennessee, USA. For unsorted samples, some 90 million PBMCs were counted, and genomic DNA was extracted using the QIAamp DNA Blood Mini kit. After blood collection by leukapheresis, PBMCs were isolated using Ficoll-Histopaque density gradient centrifugation and then cryopreserved in the vapor phase of liquid nitrogen. TCR CDR3 regions were amplified from genomic DNA by multiplex PCR using the deep immunoSEQ assay. For each cell subset, the extracted genomic DNA was distributed evenly across all wells of several immunoSEQ 96-well plates, and each plate served as one replicate. For unsorted PBMC, approximately 310 ng genomic DNA, equal to approximately 30,000 T cell genomes, was loaded into each replicate PCR. Ten immunoSEQ deep assay plates were used to sequence unsorted PBMC genomic DNA. Purified libraries were quantified with a Qubit 3.0 fluorometer, sized on a Bioanalyzer 2100, and re-quantified with the KAPA Library Quantification kit. A separate single-read 150-cycle Illumina NextSeq 550 flow cell was used to sequence each immunoSEQ 96-well plate. The original pipeline was this. Because the immunoSEQ output held only junctional sequences and lacked quality scores, the filtering could not match the filtering applied to full-length reads. To assign V/J genes and CDR3, sequences were annotated against IMGT germline references using PyIR, a Python wrapper for IgBLAST v1.9. Reads with weak V/J assignments (E-value above 1e-6), missing CDR3, stop codons, out-of-frame junctions, or ambiguous translated residues were removed. V3J clonotypes were defined by identical inferred V gene, J gene, and CDR3 amino acid sequence. To compute the percentage overlap between repertoires, the number of shared unique clonotypes was divided by the size of the smaller repertoire. Three approaches were used to assess repertoire richness: RTK rarefaction, the Chao1 estimator, and Recon v2.1 estimates of unobserved clonotypes. TCRdb retrieved this table from immuneACCESS and kept in-frame rearrangements only. Not all clones are present; in checked studies, unresolved V genes account for under half, and no reason is known for the remainder. V and J calls and clone size follow that table, whereas D and trimming were derived from the DNA. This sample holds about 490,000 clones; roughly 80% were observed only once. Roughly an eighth of the sample comes from the top ten.

Notes on this clone: Its target antigen remains unknown. One base away there is no much larger clone; base qualities are not given.

The chain joins TRBV20-1 to TRBJ2-4; no confident D gene assignment can be made. This sequence originates from a woman between 35 and 50 years old in good health. Some clones in this sample may be carry-over from other donors' samples. Sequencing was performed on PBMCs. The nucleotides read TGCAGCTCGGACGGCGTAGGAATTCAGTACTTC. This is translated as CSSDGVGIQYF.